Here is one T cell receptor (beta chain) with its context. Its cognate antigen is unknown. These data come from a study of T cells after yellow fever vaccination. The wider study: Libraries from low-cell-number fractions were prepared with the SMART-Seq v4 Ultra Low Input RNA kit. Study-wide findings and caveats: A limited proportion of clonotypes was detected within both the CD4 and CD8 compartments.

The V gene lost 4 bases and the J gene lost 0 bases, with 10 bases spanning the gap. CDR1 and CDR2 from the germline V gene are MDHEN and SYDVKM. This CDR3 region has 16 residues. TCRdb processed the 5' RACE reads anew with MiXCR; each CDR3 protein has one entry. The sample records some 99,000 distinct CDR3 sequences, roughly 5.2% being singletons. This chain joins TRBV28 and TRBJ2-6; D not resolved. This TCR was sampled from a man between 18 and 29 years old who received the YFV17D yellow fever vaccine. The sequences come from CD8+ T cells sorted from PBMCs, collected 10 days after the yellow fever booster vaccination. The DNA of the CDR3 is TGTGCCAGCAGTTCCGGACGGATCTCTGGGGCCAACGTCCTGACTTTC. Translating gives CASSSGRISGANVLTF.